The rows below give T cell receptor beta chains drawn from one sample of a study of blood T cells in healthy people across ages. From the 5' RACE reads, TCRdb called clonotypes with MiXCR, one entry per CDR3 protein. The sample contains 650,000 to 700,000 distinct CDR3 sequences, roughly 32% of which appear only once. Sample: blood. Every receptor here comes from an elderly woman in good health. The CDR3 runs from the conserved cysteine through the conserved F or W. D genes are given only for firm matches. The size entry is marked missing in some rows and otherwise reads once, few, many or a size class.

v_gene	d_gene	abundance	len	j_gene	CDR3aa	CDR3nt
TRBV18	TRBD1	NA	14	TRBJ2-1	CASSRTGGGDEQFF	TGTGCCAGCTCTAGGACAGGGGGCGGCGATGAGCAGTTCTTC
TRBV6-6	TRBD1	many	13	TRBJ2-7	CASSQGQDYEQYF	TGTGCCAGCAGTCAGGGACAGGACTACGAGCAGTACTTC
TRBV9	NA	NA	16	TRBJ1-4	CASSVSPGHSNEKLFF	TGTGCCAGCAGCGTATCCCCGGGACACAGTAACGAAAAACTGTTTTTT
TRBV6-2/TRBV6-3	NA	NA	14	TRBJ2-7	CASSYGQVLYEQYF	TGTGCCAGCAGTTACGGTCAGGTTCTTTACGAGCAGTACTTC
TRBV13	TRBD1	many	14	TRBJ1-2	CASSLDRGTYGYTF	TGTGCCAGCAGCCTCGACAGGGGGACGTATGGCTACACCTTC
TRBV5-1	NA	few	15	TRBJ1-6	CASSLSTDYNSPLHF	TGCGCCAGCAGCTTGTCAACAGATTATAATTCACCCCTCCACTTT
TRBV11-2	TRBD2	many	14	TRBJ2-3	CASSQTSGGFTQYF	TGTGCCAGCAGCCAGACTAGCGGGGGATTCACGCAGTATTTT
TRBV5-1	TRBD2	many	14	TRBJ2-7	CASSSAGGSYEQYF	TGCGCCAGCAGCTCCGCCGGGGGGTCCTACGAGCAGTACTTC
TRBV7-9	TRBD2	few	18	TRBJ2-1	CASSLGRTSESLLGEQFF	TGTGCCAGCAGCTTGGGGAGGACTAGCGAATCGCTGTTGGGTGAGCAGTTCTTC
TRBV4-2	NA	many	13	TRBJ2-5	CASSQDGGETQYF	TGTGCCAGCAGCCAAGACGGGGGAGAGACCCAGTACTTC
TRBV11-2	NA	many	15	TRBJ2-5	CASSLPGSYQETQYF	TGTGCCAGCAGCCTCCCGGGTTCGTACCAAGAGACCCAGTACTTC